Sequencing of this TCR beta chain was carried out in a study of blood T cell repertoires in COVID-19. Study summary: Whether acute or convalescent, the COVID-19 samples came from the United States, Italy and Spain. T cells, B-cell-depleted T cells, or PBMCs provided the cDNA or gDNA that served as material.

The authors' processing: Reference gene primer amplification in the assay estimated nucleated cell counts. The table came from immunoSEQ multiplex PCR; TCRdb's copy has only in-frame clones and leaves some out. D and trimming were read from the DNA, whereas the V and J calls and clone size are those reported in that table. The data contain approximately 190,000 clones, around four fifths of them seen just once; the ten biggest clones take up around 15%. Trimming stripped 9 bases from V and 1 base from J, with 9 bases between. The germline V gene encodes CDR1 SNHLY and CDR2 FYNNEI. This CDR3 is built from 12 residues.

The rearrangement joins TRBV2 to TRBJ1-1, with D possibly TRBD1 on 5 matching bases. Input material: peripheral blood. This clonotype was obtained from a man in his thirties or forties with active or convalescent COVID-19. CDR3 coding DNA: TGTGCCAGTAAAGGGGAGAACACTGAAGCTTTCTTT. Its protein product is CASKGENTEAFF. Complete variable domain (other parts from reference TRBV2 and TRBJ1-1): EPEVTQTPSHQVTQMGQEVILRCVPISNHLYFYWYRQILGQKVEFLVSFYNNEISEKSEIFDDQFSVERPDGSNFTLKIRSTKLEDSAMYFCASKGENTEAFFGQGTRLTVV.